This T cell receptor (beta chain) was profiled in a study of a mutant IDH1 vaccine in newly diagnosed glioma. As to time point: week 5, during vaccination. Vaccine doses each comprised 300 ug of mutant IDH1 20-mer peptide, with topical imiquimod. On this clone: What it recognizes is unknown.

CDR1 is SGHRS and CDR2 is YFSETQ in the germline V gene. With 4 bases clipped from V and 6 bases from J, the junction kept 4 bases outside the gene matches. The CDR3 spans 14 residues. Profiling relied on immunoSEQ multiplex PCR, and the TCRdb table lists in-frame clones only, not all of them. Of approximately 39,000 clones in the sample, roughly 79% were seen once. The source of this sequence is a man between 45 and 60 years old with glioma. The J gene is TRBJ2-1, the V gene TRBV5-1, with 10 bases aligning to TRBD1. The sequenced sample was PBMCs, obtained from a glioma patient whose treatment included an IDH1 peptide vaccine. CDR3 loop: CASSGRTGGNEQFF. DNA for the CDR3: TGCGCCAGCAGCGGAAGGACAGGGGGCAATGAGCAGTTCTTC.